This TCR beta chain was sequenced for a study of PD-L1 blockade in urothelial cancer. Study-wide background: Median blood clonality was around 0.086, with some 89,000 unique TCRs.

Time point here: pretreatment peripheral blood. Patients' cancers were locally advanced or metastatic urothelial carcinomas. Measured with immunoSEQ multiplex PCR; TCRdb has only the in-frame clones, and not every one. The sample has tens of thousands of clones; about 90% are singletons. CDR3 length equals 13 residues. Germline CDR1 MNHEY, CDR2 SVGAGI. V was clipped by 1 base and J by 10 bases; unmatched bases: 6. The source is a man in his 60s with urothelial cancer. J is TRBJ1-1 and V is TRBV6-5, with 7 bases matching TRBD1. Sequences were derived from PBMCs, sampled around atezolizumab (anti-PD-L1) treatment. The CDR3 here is CASSYYRGAGAFF. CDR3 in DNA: TGTGCCAGCAGTTACTACAGGGGCGCGGGAGCTTTCTTT.